This section outlines one TCR beta chain sequence together with its context. The data originate from a study of blood T cell repertoires in COVID-19. The V gene lost 0 bases and the J gene lost 7 bases, with 13 bases spanning the gap. There are 15 residues in the CDR3. Germline lookup yields CDR1 LGHNA and CDR2 YSLEER. Profiled with immunoSEQ multiplex PCR; TCRdb holds only in-frame clones, not every one. This sample has approximately 160,000 clones, with about 86% found just once. The genes are TRBV4-3 and TRBJ2-1; TRBD1 might be the D (6 bases). The source is a woman between 50 and 59 years old in a cohort exposed to, infected with or recovered from COVID-19 (not recorded which). The sequencing input was PBMCs or T cells enriched from blood (not recorded which). The CDR3 sequence is CASSQDRTTGNEQFF. The CDR3 DNA reads TGCGCCAGCAGCCAAGACCGGACAACAGGGAATGAGCAGTTCTTC.